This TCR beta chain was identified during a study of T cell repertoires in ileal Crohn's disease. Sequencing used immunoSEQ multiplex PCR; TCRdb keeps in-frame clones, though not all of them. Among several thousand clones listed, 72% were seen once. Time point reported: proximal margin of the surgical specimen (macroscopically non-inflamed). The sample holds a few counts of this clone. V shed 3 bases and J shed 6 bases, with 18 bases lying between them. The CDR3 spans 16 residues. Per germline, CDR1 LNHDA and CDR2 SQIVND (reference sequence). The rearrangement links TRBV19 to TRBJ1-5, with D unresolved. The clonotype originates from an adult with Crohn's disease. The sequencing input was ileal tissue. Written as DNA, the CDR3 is TGTGCCAGTAGTATTCCGACCTCCCGGATCGTTCAGCCCCAGCATTTT. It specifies CASSIPTSRIVQPQHF.